Included here is one TCR beta chain sequence, with context. The data derive from a study of blood T cell repertoires in COVID-19. Background on the study: Specimens from acute and convalescent COVID-19 originated in the United States, Italy and Spain.

How the authors handled the data: Estimation of nucleated cell counts was performed using reference gene primer amplification. Measured with immunoSEQ multiplex PCR; TCRdb has only the in-frame clones, and not every one. V and J calls and clone size follow that table, whereas D and trimming were derived from the DNA. The table has 300,000 to 400,000 clones, around 84% seen once. The origin of this receptor is a woman in her twenties or thirties who had been exposed to COVID-19. The specimen was PBMCs or T cells enriched from blood (not recorded which).

CDR3 residues: CASSLGTGGVHSEAFF. CDR3 sequence (DNA): TGTGCCAGCAGCTTGGGGACAGGGGGCGTACATAGTGAAGCTTTCTTT. The chain recombines TRBV5-6 with TRBJ1-1, with TRBD1 matching 11 bases. Looked up from germline, CDR1 is SGHDT and CDR2 is YYEEEE. The CDR3 loop spans 16 amino acids. Losses at the gene ends were 0 bases for V and 7 bases for J; bases not matched to a gene: 8.